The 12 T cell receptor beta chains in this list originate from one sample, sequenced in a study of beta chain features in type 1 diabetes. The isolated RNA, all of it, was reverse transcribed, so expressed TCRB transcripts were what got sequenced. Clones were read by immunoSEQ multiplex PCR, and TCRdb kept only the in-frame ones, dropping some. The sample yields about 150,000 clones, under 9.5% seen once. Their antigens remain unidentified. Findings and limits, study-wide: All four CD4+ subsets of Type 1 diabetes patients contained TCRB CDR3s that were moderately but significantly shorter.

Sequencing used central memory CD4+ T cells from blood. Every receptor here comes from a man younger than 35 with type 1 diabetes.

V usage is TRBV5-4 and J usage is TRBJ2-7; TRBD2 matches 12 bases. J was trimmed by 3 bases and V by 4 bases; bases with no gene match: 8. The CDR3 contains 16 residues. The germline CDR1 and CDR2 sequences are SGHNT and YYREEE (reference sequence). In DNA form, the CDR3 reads TGTGCCAGCAGCCCGAGGACTAGCGGGAAAGTCTACGAGCAGTACTTC. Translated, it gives CASSPRTSGKVYEQYF.

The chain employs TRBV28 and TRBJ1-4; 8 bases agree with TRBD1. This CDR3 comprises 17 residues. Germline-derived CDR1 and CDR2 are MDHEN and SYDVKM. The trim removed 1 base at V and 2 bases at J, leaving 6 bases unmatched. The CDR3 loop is CASSLLGRGQTNEKLFF. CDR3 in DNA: TGTGCCAGCAGTTTATTAGGCAGGGGGCAGACTAATGAAAAACTGTTTTTT.

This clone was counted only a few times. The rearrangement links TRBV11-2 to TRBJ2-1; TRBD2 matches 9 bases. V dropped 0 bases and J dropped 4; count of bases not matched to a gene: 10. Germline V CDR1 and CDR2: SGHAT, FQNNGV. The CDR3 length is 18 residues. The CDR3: CASSLEQSGTSNYNEQFF. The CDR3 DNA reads TGTGCCAGCAGCTTAGAACAGTCGGGGACTAGCAATTACAATGAGCAGTTCTTC.

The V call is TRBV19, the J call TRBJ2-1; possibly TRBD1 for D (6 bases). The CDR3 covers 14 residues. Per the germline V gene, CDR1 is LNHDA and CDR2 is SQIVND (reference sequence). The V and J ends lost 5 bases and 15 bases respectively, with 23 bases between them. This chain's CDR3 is CASSPPGGQKGRFF. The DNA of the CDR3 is TGTGCCAGTAGTCCCCCTGGGGGCCAGAAGGGAAGGTTCTTC. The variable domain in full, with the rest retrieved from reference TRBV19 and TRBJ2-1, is DGGITQSPKYLFRKEGQNVTLSCEQNLNHDAMYWYRQDPGQGLRLIYYSQIVNDFQKGDIAEGYSVSREKKESFPLTVTSAQKNPTAFYLCASSPPGGQKGRFFGPGTRLTVL.

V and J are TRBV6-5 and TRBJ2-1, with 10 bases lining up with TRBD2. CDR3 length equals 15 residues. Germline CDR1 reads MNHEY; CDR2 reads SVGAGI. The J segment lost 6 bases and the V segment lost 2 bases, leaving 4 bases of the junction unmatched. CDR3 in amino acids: CASSYGLAGVNEQFF. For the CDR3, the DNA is TGTGCCAGCAGTTACGGCCTAGCGGGGGTCAATGAGCAGTTCTTC.

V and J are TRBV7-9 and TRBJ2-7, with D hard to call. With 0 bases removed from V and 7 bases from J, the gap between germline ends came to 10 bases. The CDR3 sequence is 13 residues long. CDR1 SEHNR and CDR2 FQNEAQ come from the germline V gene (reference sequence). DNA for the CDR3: TGTGCCAGCAGCTTAGCGGTTCTCAGAGAGCAGTACTTC. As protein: CASSLAVLREQYF.

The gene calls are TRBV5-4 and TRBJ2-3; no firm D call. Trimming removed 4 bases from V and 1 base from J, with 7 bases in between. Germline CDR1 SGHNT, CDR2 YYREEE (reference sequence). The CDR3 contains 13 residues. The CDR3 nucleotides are TGTGCCAGCAGCACACGGGGCACAGATACGCAGTATTTT. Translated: CASSTRGTDTQYF.

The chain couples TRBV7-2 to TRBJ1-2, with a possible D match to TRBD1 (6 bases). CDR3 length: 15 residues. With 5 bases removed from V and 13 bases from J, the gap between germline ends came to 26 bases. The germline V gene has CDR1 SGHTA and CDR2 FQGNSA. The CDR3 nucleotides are TGTGCCAGCAGCCCGCTAAACACAGGGTCGCTCCCTTTCACCTTC. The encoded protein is CASSPLNTGSLPFTF.

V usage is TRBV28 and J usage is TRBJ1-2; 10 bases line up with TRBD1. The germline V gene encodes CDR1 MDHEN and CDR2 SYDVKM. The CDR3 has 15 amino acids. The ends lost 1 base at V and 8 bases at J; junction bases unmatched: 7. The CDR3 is CASSLLGQGLGGYTF. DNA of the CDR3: TGTGCCAGCAGTTTATTGGGACAGGGGCTGGGCGGCTACACCTTC.

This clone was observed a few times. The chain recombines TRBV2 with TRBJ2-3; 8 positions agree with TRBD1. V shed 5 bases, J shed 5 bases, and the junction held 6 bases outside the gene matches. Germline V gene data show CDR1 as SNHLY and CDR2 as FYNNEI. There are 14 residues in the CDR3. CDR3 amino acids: CASSPGQALDTQYF. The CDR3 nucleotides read TGTGCCAGCAGTCCGGGACAGGCCTTAGATACGCAGTATTTT.

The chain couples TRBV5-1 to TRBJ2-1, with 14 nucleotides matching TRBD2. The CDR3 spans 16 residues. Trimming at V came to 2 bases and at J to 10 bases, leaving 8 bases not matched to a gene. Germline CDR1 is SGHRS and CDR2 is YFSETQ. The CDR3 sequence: CASSFQGTSGSGEQFF. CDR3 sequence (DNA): TGCGCCAGCAGCTTTCAGGGGACTAGCGGGAGCGGGGAGCAGTTCTTC.

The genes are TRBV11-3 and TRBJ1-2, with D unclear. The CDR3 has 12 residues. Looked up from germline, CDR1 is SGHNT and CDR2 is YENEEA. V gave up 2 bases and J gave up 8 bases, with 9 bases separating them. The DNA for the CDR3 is TGTGCCAGCAGCTTATATCGGGAAGGCTACACCTTC. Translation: CASSLYREGYTF.